The text below deals with one TCR beta chain. Its target antigen remains unknown. No base quality values were provided; no much bigger clone lies one nucleotide off. This record comes from a study of blood T cell repertoires in COVID-19 (TCRdb year 2020). Concerning the study at large: The collaborator samples originated in the United States, Italy and Spain and spanned the acute and convalescent phases of COVID-19. The prospective study material was composed of cDNA or gDNA derived from T cells, B-cell-depleted T cells, or PBMCs. The dataset comprised deeply sampled blood TCRbeta repertoires from subjects exposed to, actively infected with, or recovered from COVID-19. The repertoires were made available in a free public database intended to serve as a resource for research on the immune response to SARS-CoV-2. The samples were drawn from the first 160 participants of the ongoing ImmuneRACE study and from 1,254 subjects provided by 6 global collaborators. Nearly every sample came with metadata listing a de-identified subject ID, COVID-19 status, age in years and sex. Where available, HLA class I and class II types were taken from metadata supplied by the sample provider and were not determined by assay-based typing. The study at large found these results: The quantity of clinical and demographic metadata differed by source and by participant and was supplied without curation.

TCRbeta CDR3 regions were amplified from genomic DNA using the immunoSEQ Assay, a bias-controlled multiplex PCR. The published analysis was carried out like this. The number of nucleated cells in each sample was estimated from the amplification of reference gene primers within the assay. To quantify the absolute abundance of each unique TCRbeta CDR3 rearrangement, sequence reads were collapsed and filtered. Productive Simpson clonality was computed per sample as the square root of Simpson's diversity index over productive rearrangements. This is the immuneACCESS table as TCRdb keeps it, with only in-frame sequences that have V and J called. A part of the clones is gone; compared with another copy, unresolved V genes explain less than half, and the rest is unexplained. For V, J and clone size, that table is used; D and trimming come from the DNA. Here the sample has tens of thousands of clones; around 75% occur a single time. Jointly, the top ten make up under 25% of the sample.

The collaborating institutions used their own protocols to collect whole blood in K2EDTA tubes. For TCRbeta analysis, collaborator samples were shipped as frozen whole blood, as isolated PBMCs, or as DNA extracted from either sample type. The receptor was derived from a man in his 70s with acute or convalescent COVID-19. Sequenced material: peripheral blood.

The nucleotide sequence is TGTGCCAGCAGTCGAGGGATTACTGAAGCTTTCTTT. The resulting protein is CASSRGITEAFF. The chain couples TRBV12-3 or TRBV12-4 to TRBJ1-1, with no reliable assignment of the D segment. The CDR3 covers 12 residues, taking in both the cysteine and the phenylalanine. The DNA shown is the 36-base CDR3, in frame from base 1. V gives up 5 bases and J gives up 5 bases, and the segment between their germline ends measures 9 bases.